The 3 T cell receptor beta chains below were found in one sample sequenced in a study of early T cells in non-severe SARS-CoV-2 infection. Using its own MiXCR run on the 5' RACE reads, TCRdb lists one record per CDR3 protein. Seen here are some 33,000 distinct CDR3 sequences, 5% to 7% observed once, and the top ten hold roughly 22%. Sequencing was performed on whole blood. The receptor set was obtained from an adult who was a healthcare worker with PCR-confirmed SARS-CoV-2 infection or an uninfected control (not recorded which).

In its sample, this clonotype was seen many times. This rearrangement joins TRBV21-1 to TRBJ1-5; the D call in the table, TRBD1, was not verified against the DNA. TRBV21-1 is recorded as a pseudogene. The CDR3 is 8 residues long. The CDR3 DNA reads as TGTCCCCCCTGGGACCAGCATTTT. This encodes CPPWDQHF.

This chain links TRBV20-1 with TRBJ2-5, with D unresolved. Trimming took off 5 bases at V and 5 bases at J, with 18 bases between the two ends. Per the germline V gene, CDR1 is DFQATT and CDR2 is SNEGSKA (reference sequence). This CDR3 has 14 amino acids. CDR3 residues: CSALRDRALETQYF. The DNA for the CDR3 is TGCAGTGCTTTGAGAGACCGGGCGCTGGAGACCCAGTACTTC.

This clonotype was seen repeatedly, ten times or more. The chain is built from TRBV7-8 and TRBJ2-1; TRBD1 is a possible D gene (5 bases). V was shortened by 4 bases and J by 1 base, with 11 bases between the two germline ends. The CDR3 consists of 15 residues. Germline V gives CDR1 SGHVS, CDR2 FQNEAQ. The CDR3 spells CASSSGQISYNEQFF. As DNA, the CDR3 is TGTGCCAGCAGCTCTGGACAAATATCCTACAATGAGCAGTTCTTC.